The rows below give T cell receptor beta chains drawn from one sample of a study of T cell clusters in autoimmune cytopenias. TCRdb reprocessed the multiplex PCR reads; each CDR3 protein has one entry and no DNA is given. This sample carries approximately 1,800 distinct CDR3 sequences, with 6.2% going to the ten biggest clones. Material: peripheral blood. All receptors come from a human donor with an autoimmune cytopenia or autoimmune hepatitis (not recorded which). CDR3s include the opening cysteine and the closing phenylalanine or tryptophan. Fields, in order: CDR3 protein, V gene, clone size, J gene. Some rows have no size entry. The others give once, few or many, or a class for an expanded clone.

CDR3: CSVGLAGGKRTGELFF
V: TRBV29-1
size: -
J: TRBJ2-2

CDR3: CASSSLGQGVDGYTF
V: TRBV27
size: large
J: TRBJ1-2

CDR3: CASSRTGESYEQYF
V: TRBV5-1
size: -
J: TRBJ2-7

CDR3: CASSPASGRNEQFF
V: TRBV18
size: -
J: TRBJ2-1

CDR3: CASSPTRGSEQYF
V: TRBV7-2
size: medium-sized
J: TRBJ2-7

CDR3: CASTPTGGRNTEAFF
V: TRBV6-6
size: medium-sized
J: TRBJ1-1

CDR3: CSARWPGHFTGELFF
V: TRBV20-1
size: medium-sized
J: TRBJ2-2

CDR3: CASSARDSPYEQYF
V: TRBV7-2
size: -
J: TRBJ2-7

CDR3: CASSPGGGNQPQHF
V: TRBV7-2
size: -
J: TRBJ1-5

CDR3: CASSLGWGGETQYF
V: TRBV7-2
size: -
J: TRBJ2-5

CDR3: CSVLGPTDTQYF
V: TRBV29-1
size: large
J: TRBJ2-3

CDR3: CASSYGTGFSGNTIYF
V: TRBV6-5
size: medium-sized
J: TRBJ1-3

CDR3: CASTFDRPTEAFF
V: TRBV11-1
size: -
J: TRBJ1-1

CDR3: CASSSQSYEQYF
V: TRBV27
size: medium-sized
J: TRBJ2-7

CDR3: CASSYPEDQETQYF
V: TRBV6-5
size: large
J: TRBJ2-5

CDR3: CSVERLAQLDNEQFF
V: TRBV29-1
size: large
J: TRBJ2-1

CDR3: CASSIMGPYTGELFF
V: TRBV19
size: medium-sized
J: TRBJ2-2

CDR3: CASSYSGTPNTEAFF
V: TRBV6-6
size: medium-sized
J: TRBJ1-1

CDR3: CAISESGQGFYEQYF
V: TRBV10-3
size: medium-sized
J: TRBJ2-7

CDR3: CAWSAGTGNQPQHF
V: TRBV30
size: medium-sized
J: TRBJ1-5

CDR3: CASSLAQGGSTDTQYF
V: TRBV12-3/TRBV12-4
size: medium-sized
J: TRBJ2-3

CDR3: CASRAPSGTAPDTQYF
V: TRBV12-3/TRBV12-4
size: medium-sized
J: TRBJ2-3

CDR3: CASRGAPSDTQYF
V: TRBV27
size: medium-sized
J: TRBJ2-3

CDR3: CATSTDRLSTDTQYF
V: TRBV15
size: large
J: TRBJ2-3

CDR3: CASALAGRGTDTQYF
V: TRBV6-1
size: medium-sized
J: TRBJ2-3

CDR3: CASSLGPQRETQYF
V: TRBV9
size: -
J: TRBJ2-5

CDR3: CASSPGHGYEQYF
V: TRBV18
size: medium-sized
J: TRBJ2-7

CDR3: CATGVSNQPQHF
V: TRBV6-2/TRBV6-3
size: medium-sized
J: TRBJ1-5

CDR3: CSARGTAPGNEQFF
V: TRBV20-1
size: medium-sized
J: TRBJ2-1

CDR3: CASSPPAGRSYEQYF
V: TRBV6-5
size: medium-sized
J: TRBJ2-7

CDR3: CSASDRSHTDTQYF
V: TRBV20-1
size: -
J: TRBJ2-3

CDR3: CASSPRTASPDTQYF
V: TRBV6-1
size: medium-sized
J: TRBJ2-3

CDR3: CAITGQGVDTQYF
V: TRBV10-3
size: medium-sized
J: TRBJ2-3

CDR3: CAWTRQGQGEQYF
V: TRBV30
size: medium-sized
J: TRBJ2-7

CDR3: CASRLTSGSYEQYF
V: TRBV6-2/TRBV6-3
size: medium-sized
J: TRBJ2-7

CDR3: CASSLSRNQPQHF
V: TRBV7-6
size: -
J: TRBJ1-5

CDR3: CASTQGGGTYNEQFF
V: TRBV5-4
size: medium-sized
J: TRBJ2-1

CDR3: CAWSLDTGSWAPLHF
V: TRBV30
size: medium-sized
J: TRBJ1-6

CDR3: CASSIIVGQGYSGELFF
V: TRBV19
size: medium-sized
J: TRBJ2-2

CDR3: CASSIRGQAFF
V: TRBV19
size: medium-sized
J: TRBJ1-1

CDR3: CASSYQGDYGYTF
V: TRBV6-6
size: medium-sized
J: TRBJ1-2

CDR3: CASSSNTGLVANEQFF
V: TRBV5-4
size: medium-sized
J: TRBJ2-1

CDR3: CSVNGQGASTDTQYF
V: TRBV29-1
size: large
J: TRBJ2-3

CDR3: CASSEGGSSYNEQFF
V: TRBV2
size: -
J: TRBJ2-1

CDR3: CAWRNQGADTQYF
V: TRBV30
size: medium-sized
J: TRBJ2-3